The sequence of this T cell receptor (beta chain) was determined in a study of T cell responses to AZD1222 COVID-19 vaccine. Study-level findings and limits: Clonal diversity may have been underestimated, and the donors were mostly white British, with more females than males. Spike as a whole was targeted by vaccine-associated CD4 TCRs, dominant at 160-218 and 743-854. It was only after the peak T cell response that any repertoires were sampled. Unmutated variant regions are reportedly targeted by nearly half of spike-specific TCRs.

Profiling relied on immunoSEQ multiplex PCR, and the TCRdb table lists in-frame clones only, not all of them. The sample carries under 120,000 clones, more than 85% recorded once. Germline CDR1 reads DFQATT; CDR2 reads SNEGSKA (reference sequence). The ends were cut back, 7 bases at V and 3 bases at J, with 10 bases in the middle. This CDR3 has 11 residues. This clone was seen a handful of times. Its antigen is as yet unknown. Sequences were derived from peripheral blood, sampled on day 0 of AZD1222 vaccination. V gene TRBV20-1 combines with J gene TRBJ2-7; D is ambiguous. This clonotype was obtained from an adult in good health. The CDR3 bases are TGCAGTGGTCGAAGGGACTACGAGCAGTACTTC. Amino acids: CSGRRDYEQYF.